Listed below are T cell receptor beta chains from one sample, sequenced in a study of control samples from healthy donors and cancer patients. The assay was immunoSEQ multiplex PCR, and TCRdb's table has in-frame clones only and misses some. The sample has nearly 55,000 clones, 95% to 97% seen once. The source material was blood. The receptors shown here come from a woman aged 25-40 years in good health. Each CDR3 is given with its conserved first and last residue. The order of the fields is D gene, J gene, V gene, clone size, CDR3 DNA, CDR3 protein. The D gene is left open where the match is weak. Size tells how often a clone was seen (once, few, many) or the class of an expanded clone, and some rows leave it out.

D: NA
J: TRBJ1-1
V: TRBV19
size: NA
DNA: TGTGCCAGTAGTCCCCTGGAGTCTGAAGCTTTCTTT
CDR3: CASSPLESEAFF

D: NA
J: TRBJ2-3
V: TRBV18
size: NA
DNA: TGTGCCAGCTCACCACCGGGGGAACTTACCGCTAGCACAGATACGCAGTATTTT
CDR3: CASSPPGELTASTDTQYF

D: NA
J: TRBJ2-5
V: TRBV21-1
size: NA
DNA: TGTGCCAGCAGCAAAGGTGGTTGGTCGGGAGGGTCCCAAGAGACCCAGTACTTC
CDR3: CASSKGGWSGGSQETQYF

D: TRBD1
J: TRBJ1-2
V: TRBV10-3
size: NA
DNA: TGTGCCATCACTCCGGGACAGCCCTATGGCTACACCTTC
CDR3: CAITPGQPYGYTF

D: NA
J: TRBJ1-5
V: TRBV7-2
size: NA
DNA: TGTGCCAGCAGCTTCGCCAGCCACAATCAGCCCCAGCATTTT
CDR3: CASSFASHNQPQHF

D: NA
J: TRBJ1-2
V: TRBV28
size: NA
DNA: TGTGCCAGCAGTTCGGAGGAGTACGGGAGCTATGGCTACACCTTC
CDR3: CASSSEEYGSYGYTF

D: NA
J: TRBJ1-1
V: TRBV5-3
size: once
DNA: TGTGCCAGAAGCTTGGAAAATGTAGGGGGCACTGAAGCTTTCTTT
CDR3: CARSLENVGGTEAFF

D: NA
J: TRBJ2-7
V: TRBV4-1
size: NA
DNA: TGCGCCAGCAGCCAAGAAACAGGGCCAATAGGGGACGAGCAGTACTTC
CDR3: CASSQETGPIGDEQYF

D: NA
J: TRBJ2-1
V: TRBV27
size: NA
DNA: TGTGCCAGCAGTTTCCACGGGACAGGGGCACTAGCGGGAGTAAATGAGCAGTTCTTC
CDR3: CASSFHGTGALAGVNEQFF

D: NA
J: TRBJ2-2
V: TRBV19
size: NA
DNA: TGTGCCAGTAACGGGGGTCTAACCGGGGAGCTGTTTTTT
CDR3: CASNGGLTGELFF

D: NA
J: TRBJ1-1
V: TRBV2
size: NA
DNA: TGTGCCAGCACTGTAAAACCGAACACTGAAGCTTTCTTT
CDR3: CASTVKPNTEAFF

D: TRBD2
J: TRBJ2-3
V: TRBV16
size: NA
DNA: TGTGCCAGCAGCCAATATCCAGCGGGGGAAGATACGCAGTATTTT
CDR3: CASSQYPAGEDTQYF

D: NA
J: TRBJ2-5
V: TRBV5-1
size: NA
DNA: TGCGCCAGCGGACGAGACAGCCAAGAGACCCAGTACTTC
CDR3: CASGRDSQETQYF

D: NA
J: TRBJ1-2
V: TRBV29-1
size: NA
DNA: TGCAGCGTTGTCGGGACGGAATATGGCTACACCTTC
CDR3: CSVVGTEYGYTF

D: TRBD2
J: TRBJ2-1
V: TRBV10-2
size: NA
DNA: TGCGCCAGCAGGCTAGCGGGGGACAATGAGCAGTTCTTC
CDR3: CASRLAGDNEQFF

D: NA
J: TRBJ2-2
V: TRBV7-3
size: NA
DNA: TGTGCCAGCAGCTTCTCTCCGAACACCGGGGAGCTGTTTTTT
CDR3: CASSFSPNTGELFF

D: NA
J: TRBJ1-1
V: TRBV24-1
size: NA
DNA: TGTGCCACCAGTGGAACAAGGGGCGCAGGGAACATGAACACTGAAGCTTTCTTT
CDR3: CATSGTRGAGNMNTEAFF

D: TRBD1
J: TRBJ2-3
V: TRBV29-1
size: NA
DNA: TGCAGCGTTGTACGAGCGGTGACAGGGCTCACAGATACGCAGTATTTT
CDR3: CSVVRAVTGLTDTQYF

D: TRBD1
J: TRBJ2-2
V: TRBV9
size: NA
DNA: TGTGCCAGCAGCGTAGAGGCAGGGGGCTTTTCCGGGGAGCTGTTTTTT
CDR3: CASSVEAGGFSGELFF

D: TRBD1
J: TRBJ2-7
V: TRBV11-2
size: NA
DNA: TGTGCCAGCAGCTTAGGAAGGGGGCTTGGGTCCTACGAGCAGTACTTC
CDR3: CASSLGRGLGSYEQYF

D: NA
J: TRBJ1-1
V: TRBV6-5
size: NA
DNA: TGTGCCAGCAGTTACTGGTCGGGTAATATGAACACTGAAGCTTTCTTT
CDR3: CASSYWSGNMNTEAFF

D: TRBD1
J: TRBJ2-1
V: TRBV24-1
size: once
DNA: TGTGCCACCAGTGATCGGAGGGGGTGGGACAGGGGGCGTAATGAGCAGTTCTTC
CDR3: CATSDRRGWDRGRNEQFF

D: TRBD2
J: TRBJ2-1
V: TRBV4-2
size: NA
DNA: TGTGCCAGCAGTTACGGGACTAGCGGCTGGGGGGGTGAGCAGTTCTTC
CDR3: CASSYGTSGWGGEQFF

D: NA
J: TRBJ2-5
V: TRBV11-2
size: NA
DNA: TGTGCCAGCAGCTCACTGACACAGAGGGAGACCCAGTACTTC
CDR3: CASSSLTQRETQYF

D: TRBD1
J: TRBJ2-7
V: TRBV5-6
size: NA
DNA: TGTGCCAGCAGCTCGGGACAGGGAGCCTACGAGCAGTACTTC
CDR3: CASSSGQGAYEQYF

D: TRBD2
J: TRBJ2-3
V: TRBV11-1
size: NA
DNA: TGTGCCAGCAGCATGACTAGCGGGAAAGCAGATACGCAGTATTTT
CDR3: CASSMTSGKADTQYF

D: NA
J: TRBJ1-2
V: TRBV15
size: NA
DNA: TGTGCCACCAGCGAAGCTAACTATGGCTACACCTTC
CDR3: CATSEANYGYTF

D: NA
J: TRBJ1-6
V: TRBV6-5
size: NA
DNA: TGTGCCAGCAGACCCGGACAGCGCGGCAATTCACCCCTCCACTTT
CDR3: CASRPGQRGNSPLHF

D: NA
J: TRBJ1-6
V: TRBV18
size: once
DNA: TGTGCCAGCTCATTGGATAGCTCCTATAATTCACCCCTCCACTTT
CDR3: CASSLDSSYNSPLHF

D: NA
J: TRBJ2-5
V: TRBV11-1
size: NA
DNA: TGTGCCAGCAGCTCCTGGGGGGCAGGGGGTATGGAGACCCAGTACTTC
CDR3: CASSSWGAGGMETQYF

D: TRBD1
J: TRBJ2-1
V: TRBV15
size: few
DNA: TGTGCCACCAGCAGGGACGGGGGGACAGGGTACAATGAGCAGTTCTTC
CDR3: CATSRDGGTGYNEQFF

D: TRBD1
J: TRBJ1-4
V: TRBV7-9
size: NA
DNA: TGTGCCAGCAGCTCCACAGGGGGTAATGAAAAACTGTTTTTT
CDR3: CASSSTGGNEKLFF

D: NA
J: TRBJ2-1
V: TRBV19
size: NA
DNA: TGTGCCAGTAGTATGAGGTCAGGTGACTACAATGAGCAGTTCTTC
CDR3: CASSMRSGDYNEQFF

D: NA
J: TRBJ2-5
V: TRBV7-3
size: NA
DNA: TGTGCCAGCAGCTTTTCGGCTGGAGTTCAAGAGACCCAGTACTTC
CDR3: CASSFSAGVQETQYF

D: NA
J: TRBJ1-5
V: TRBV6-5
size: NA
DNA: TGTGCCAGCAGGCTACAGGGTTGGCAGCCCCAGCATTTT
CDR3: CASRLQGWQPQHF

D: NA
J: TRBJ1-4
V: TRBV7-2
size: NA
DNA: TGTGCCAGCAGGATGGGTGCAACTAATGAAAAACTGTTTTTT
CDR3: CASRMGATNEKLFF

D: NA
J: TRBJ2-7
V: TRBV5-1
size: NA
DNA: TGCGCCAGCACAGCAGGACTCTCCTACGAGCAGTACTTC
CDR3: CASTAGLSYEQYF

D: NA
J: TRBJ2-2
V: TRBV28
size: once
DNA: TGTGCCAGCAGTTCCGGACGGCCCGCGAACACCGGGGAGCTGTTTTTT
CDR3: CASSSGRPANTGELFF

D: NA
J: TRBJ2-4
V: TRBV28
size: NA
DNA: TGTGCCAGCAGTTCCGGGGACTCCAAAAACATTCAGTACTTC
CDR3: CASSSGDSKNIQYF

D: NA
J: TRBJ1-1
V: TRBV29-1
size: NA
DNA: TGCAGCGTTGAAGATCGGTTGCACACTGAAGCTTTCTTT
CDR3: CSVEDRLHTEAFF

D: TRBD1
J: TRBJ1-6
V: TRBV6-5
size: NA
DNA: TGTGCCAGCAGTTCCGCCGGGACAGCTAATTCACCCCTCCACTTT
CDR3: CASSSAGTANSPLHF

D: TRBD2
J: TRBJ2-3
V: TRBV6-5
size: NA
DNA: TGTGCCAGCAGTAGCGCGGGAGGGCCGACAGATACGCAGTATTTT
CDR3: CASSSAGGPTDTQYF

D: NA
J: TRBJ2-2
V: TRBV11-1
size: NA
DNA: TGTGCCAGCACCATCCGGGTTGGCACCGGGGAGCTGTTTTTT
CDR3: CASTIRVGTGELFF

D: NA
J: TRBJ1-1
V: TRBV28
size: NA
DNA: TGTGCCAGCAGTTTGCGGACAGAGTACACTGAAGCTTTCTTT
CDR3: CASSLRTEYTEAFF

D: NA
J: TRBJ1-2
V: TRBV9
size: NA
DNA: TGTGCCAGCAGCGTACAGGACCGAGTTTCCTATGGCTACACCTTC
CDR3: CASSVQDRVSYGYTF

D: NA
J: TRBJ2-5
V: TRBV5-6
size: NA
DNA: TGTGCCAGCAGGAAAAGGGGTCCTGAGACCCAGTACTTC
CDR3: CASRKRGPETQYF

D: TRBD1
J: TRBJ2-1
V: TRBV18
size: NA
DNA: TGTGCCAGCTCACGGTCGATGGGACAGGGTTACAATGAGCAGTTCTTC
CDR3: CASSRSMGQGYNEQFF

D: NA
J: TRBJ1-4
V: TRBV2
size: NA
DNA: TGTGCCAGCAGTGAAGGCAGGGACGAAAAACTGTTTTTT
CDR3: CASSEGRDEKLFF

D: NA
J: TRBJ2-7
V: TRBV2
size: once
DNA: TGTGCCAGCAGTGATTTTGCGAGCTACGAGCAGTACTTC
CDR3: CASSDFASYEQYF

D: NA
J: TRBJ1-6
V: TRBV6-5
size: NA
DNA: TGTGCCAGCGCGAGGGGTGCCTATAATTCACCCCTCCACTTT
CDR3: CASARGAYNSPLHF

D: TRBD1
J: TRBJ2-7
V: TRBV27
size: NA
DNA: TGTGCCAGCAGTATCCGGGACAGGTCCTACGAGCAGTACTTC
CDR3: CASSIRDRSYEQYF

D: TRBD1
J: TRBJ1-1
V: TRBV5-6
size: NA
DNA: TGTGCCAGCAGCCGAACCGGGACAGGACTGAACACTGAAGCTTTCTTT
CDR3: CASSRTGTGLNTEAFF

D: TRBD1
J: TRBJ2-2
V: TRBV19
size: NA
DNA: TGTGCCAGTAGTCTTCCACAGGGGATTCACACCGGGGAGCTGTTTTTT
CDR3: CASSLPQGIHTGELFF